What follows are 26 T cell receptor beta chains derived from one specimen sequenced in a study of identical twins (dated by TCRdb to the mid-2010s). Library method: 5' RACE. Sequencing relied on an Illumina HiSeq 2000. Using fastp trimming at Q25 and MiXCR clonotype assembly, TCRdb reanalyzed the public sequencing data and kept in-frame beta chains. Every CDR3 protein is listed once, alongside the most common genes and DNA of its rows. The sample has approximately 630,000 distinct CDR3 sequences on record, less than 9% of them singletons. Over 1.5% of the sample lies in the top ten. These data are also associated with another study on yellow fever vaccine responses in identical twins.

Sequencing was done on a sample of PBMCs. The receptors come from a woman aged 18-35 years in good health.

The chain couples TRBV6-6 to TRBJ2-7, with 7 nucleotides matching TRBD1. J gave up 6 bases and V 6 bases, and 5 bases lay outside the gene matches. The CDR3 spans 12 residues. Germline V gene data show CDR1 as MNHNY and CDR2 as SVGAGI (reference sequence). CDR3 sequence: CASSRTGVEQYV. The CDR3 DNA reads TGTGCCAGCAGCCGGACAGGAGTCGAGCAGTACGTC.

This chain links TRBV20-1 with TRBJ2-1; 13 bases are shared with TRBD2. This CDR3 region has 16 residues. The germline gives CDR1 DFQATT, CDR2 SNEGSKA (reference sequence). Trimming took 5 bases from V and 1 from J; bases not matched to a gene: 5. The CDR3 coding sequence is TGCAGTGCTCACGGACTAGCGGGAGCATCCTACAATGAGCAGTTCTTC. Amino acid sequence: CSAHGLAGASYNEQFF.

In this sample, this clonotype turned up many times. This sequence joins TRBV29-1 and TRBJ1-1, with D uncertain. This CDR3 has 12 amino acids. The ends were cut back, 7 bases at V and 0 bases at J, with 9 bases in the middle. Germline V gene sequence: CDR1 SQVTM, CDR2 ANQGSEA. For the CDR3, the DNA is TGCAGCGCGTTCGGAATGAACACTGAAGCTTTCTTT. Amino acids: CSAFGMNTEAFF.

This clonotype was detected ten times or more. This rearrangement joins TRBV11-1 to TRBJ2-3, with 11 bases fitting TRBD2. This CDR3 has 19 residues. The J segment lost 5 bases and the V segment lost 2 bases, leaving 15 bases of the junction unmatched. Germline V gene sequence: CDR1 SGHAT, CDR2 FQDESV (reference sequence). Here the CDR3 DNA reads TGTGCCAGCAGCTTAAGGCCTTTGTTAGCGGGGGGGCCGGGAGATACGCAGTATTTT. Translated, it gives CASSLRPLLAGGPGDTQYF.

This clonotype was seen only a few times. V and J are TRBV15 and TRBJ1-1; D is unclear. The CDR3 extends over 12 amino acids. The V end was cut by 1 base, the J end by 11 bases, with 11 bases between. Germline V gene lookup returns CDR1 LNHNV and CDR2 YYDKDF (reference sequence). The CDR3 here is CATSRVAGVAFF. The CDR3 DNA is TGTGCCACCAGCAGAGTGGCAGGTGTGGCTTTCTTT.

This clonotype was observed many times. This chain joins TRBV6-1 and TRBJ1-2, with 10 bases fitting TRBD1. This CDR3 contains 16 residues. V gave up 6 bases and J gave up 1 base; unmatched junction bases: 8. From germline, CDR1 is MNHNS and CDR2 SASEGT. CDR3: CASRRDRGNINYGYTF. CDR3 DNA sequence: TGTGCCAGCAGGAGGGACAGGGGAAATATTAACTATGGCTACACCTTC.

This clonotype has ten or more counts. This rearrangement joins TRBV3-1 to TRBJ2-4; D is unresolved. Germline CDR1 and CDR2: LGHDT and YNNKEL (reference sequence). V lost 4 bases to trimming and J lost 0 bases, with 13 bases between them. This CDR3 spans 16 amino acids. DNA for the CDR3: TGTGCCAGCAGCCGAGCGTCGACTGTAGCCAAAAACATTCAGTACTTC. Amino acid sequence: CASSRASTVAKNIQYF.

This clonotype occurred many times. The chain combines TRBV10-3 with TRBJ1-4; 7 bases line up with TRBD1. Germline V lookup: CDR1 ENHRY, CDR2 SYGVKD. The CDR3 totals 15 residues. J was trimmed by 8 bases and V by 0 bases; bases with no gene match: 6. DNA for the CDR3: TGTGCCATCAGTGAGTCCCAGGGGGATGGCGAAAAACTGTTTTTT. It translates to CAISESQGDGEKLFF.

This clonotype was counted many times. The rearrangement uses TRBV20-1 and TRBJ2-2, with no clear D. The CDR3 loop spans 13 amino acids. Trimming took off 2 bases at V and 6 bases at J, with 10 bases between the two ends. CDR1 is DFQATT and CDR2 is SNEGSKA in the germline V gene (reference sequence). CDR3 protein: CSARSGSAGELFF. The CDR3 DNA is TGCAGTGCTAGATCGGGTTCGGCCGGGGAGCTGTTTTTT.

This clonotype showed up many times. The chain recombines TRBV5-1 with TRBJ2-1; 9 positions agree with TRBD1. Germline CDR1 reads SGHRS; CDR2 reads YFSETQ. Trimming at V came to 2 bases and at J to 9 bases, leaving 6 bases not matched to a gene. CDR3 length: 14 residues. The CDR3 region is CASSFGTGISEQFF. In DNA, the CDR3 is TGCGCCAGCAGCTTTGGGACAGGGATCAGTGAGCAGTTCTTC.

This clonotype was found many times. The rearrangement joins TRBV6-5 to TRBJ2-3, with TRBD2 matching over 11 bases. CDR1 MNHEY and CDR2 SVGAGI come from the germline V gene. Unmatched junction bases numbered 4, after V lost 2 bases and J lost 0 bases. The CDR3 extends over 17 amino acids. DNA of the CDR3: TGTGCCAGCAGTTACGGGGGACTAGCGGATAGCACAGATACGCAGTATTTT. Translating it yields CASSYGGLADSTDTQYF.

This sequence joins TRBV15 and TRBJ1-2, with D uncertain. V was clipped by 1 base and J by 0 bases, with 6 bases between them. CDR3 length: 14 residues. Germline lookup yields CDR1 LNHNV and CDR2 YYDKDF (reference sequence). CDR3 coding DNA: TGTGCCACCAGCAGAGGGTCCGCTAACTATGGCTACACCTTC. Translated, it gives CATSRGSANYGYTF.

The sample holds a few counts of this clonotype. CDR3 coding DNA: TGCAGCGTTGACAGCAGGGCTAACTATGGCTACACCTTC. Encoded protein: CSVDSRANYGYTF. The chain uses TRBV29-1 and TRBJ1-2; weak D call: TRBD1 (5 bases). Germline values: CDR1 SQVTM, CDR2 ANQGSEA. Trimming cost V 3 bases and J 0 bases, with 8 bases left between them. This CDR3 spans 13 amino acids. The complete variable domain, with remaining parts taken from reference TRBV29-1 and TRBJ1-2, reads SAVISQKPSRDICQRGTSLTIQCQVDSQVTMMFWYRQQPGQSLTLIATANQGSEATYESGFVIDKFPISRPNLTFSTLTVSNMSPEDSSIYLCSVDSRANYGYTFGSGTRLTVV.

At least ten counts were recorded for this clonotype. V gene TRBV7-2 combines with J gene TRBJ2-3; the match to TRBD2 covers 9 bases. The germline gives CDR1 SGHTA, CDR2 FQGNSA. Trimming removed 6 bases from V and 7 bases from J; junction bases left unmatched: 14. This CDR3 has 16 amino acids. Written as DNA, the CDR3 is TGTGCCAGCAGGACCCATGCGGGGGGGTTATACTATACGCAGTATTTT. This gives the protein CASRTHAGGLYYTQYF.

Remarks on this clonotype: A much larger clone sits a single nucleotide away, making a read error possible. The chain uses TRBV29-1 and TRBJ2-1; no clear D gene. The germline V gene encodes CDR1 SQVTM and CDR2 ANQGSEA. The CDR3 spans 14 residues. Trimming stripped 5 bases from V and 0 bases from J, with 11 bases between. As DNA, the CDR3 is TGCAGCGTTACTGTCAGTAGCTCCTACAATGAGCAGTTCTTC. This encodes CSVTVSSSYNEQFF.

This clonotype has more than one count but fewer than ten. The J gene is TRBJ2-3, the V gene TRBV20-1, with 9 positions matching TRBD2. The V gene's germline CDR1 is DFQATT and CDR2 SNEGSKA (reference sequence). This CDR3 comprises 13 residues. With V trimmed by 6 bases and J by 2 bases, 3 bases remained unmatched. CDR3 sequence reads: CSAERGDTDTQYF. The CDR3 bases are TGCAGTGCCGAGCGGGGGGACACAGATACGCAGTATTTT.

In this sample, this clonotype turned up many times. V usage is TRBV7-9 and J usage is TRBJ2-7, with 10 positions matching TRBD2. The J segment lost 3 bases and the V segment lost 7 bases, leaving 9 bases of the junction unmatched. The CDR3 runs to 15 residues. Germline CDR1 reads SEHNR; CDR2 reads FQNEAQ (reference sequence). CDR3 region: CASIGPSGRLYEQYF. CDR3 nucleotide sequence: TGTGCCAGCATTGGCCCTAGCGGGAGACTCTACGAGCAGTACTTC.

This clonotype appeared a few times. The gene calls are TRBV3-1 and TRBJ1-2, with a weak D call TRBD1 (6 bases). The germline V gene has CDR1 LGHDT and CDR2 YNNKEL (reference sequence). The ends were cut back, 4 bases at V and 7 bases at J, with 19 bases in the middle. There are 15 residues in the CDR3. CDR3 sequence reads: CASSPEGQLSAGYTF. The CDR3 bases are TGTGCCAGCAGCCCAGAAGGACAGCTCAGCGCTGGCTACACCTTC.

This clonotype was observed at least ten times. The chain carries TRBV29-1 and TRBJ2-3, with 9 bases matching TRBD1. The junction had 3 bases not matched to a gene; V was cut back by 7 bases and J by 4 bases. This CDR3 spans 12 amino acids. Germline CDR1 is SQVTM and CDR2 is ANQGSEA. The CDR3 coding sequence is TGCAGCGCCGACAGGGGGTCAGATACGCAGTATTTT. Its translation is CSADRGSDTQYF.

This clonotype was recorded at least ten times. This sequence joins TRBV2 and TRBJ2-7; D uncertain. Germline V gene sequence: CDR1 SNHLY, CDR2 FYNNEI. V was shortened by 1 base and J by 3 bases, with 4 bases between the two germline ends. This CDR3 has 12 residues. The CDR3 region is CASSEVFYEQYF. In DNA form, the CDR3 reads TGTGCCAGCAGTGAAGTCTTCTACGAGCAGTACTTC.

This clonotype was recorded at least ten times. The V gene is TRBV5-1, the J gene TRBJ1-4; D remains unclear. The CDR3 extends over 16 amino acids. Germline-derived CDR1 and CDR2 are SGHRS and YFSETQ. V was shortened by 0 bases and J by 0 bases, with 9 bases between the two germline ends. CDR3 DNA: TGCGCCAGCAGCTTGGGTGACGACGCAACTAATGAAAAACTGTTTTTT. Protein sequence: CASSLGDDATNEKLFF.

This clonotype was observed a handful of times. The CDR3 spells CASSQQGRQGAQPQHF. Written as DNA, the CDR3 is TGCGCCAGCAGCCAACAAGGAAGACAGGGGGCTCAGCCCCAGCATTTT. This chain links TRBV4-1 with TRBJ1-5; 10 nucleotides line up with TRBD1. The ends lost 2 bases at V and 6 bases at J; junction bases unmatched: 7. The CDR3 is 16 amino acids. CDR1 and CDR2 from the germline V gene are MGHRA and YSYEKL.

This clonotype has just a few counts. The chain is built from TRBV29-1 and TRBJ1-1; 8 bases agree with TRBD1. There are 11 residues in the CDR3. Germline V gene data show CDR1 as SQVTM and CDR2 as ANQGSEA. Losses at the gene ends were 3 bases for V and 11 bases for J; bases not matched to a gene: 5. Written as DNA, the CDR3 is TGCAGCGTTGATTCATGGGACAGGGCTTTCTTT. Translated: CSVDSWDRAFF.

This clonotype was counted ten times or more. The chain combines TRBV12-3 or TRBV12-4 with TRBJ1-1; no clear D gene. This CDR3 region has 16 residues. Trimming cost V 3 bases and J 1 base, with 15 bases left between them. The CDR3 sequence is CASSLERVGWNTEAFF. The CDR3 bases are TGTGCCAGCAGTTTGGAGAGGGTAGGGTGGAACACTGAAGCTTTCTTT.

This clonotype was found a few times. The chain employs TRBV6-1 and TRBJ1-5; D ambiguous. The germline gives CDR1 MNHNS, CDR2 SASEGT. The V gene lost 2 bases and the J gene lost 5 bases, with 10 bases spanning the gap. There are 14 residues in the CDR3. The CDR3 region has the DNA TGTGCCAGCAGTGAAAAGGACCGACATCAGCCCCAGCATTTT. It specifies CASSEKDRHQPQHF.

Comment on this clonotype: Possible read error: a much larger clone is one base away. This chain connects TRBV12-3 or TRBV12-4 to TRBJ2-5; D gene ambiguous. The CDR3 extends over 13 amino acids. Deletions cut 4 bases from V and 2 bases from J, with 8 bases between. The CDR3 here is CASSSGRQETQYF. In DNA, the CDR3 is TGTGCCAGCAGTTCCGGACGGCAAGAGACCCAGTACTTC.